These T cell receptor beta chains were read from a single sample in a study of PD-1 blockade in classical Hodgkin lymphoma. Data came from immunoSEQ multiplex PCR; TCRdb stores just in-frame clones and leaves some out. Found here are around 5,000 clones, around three fifths of them singletons; the top ten hold 60% to 75%. Specimen: peripheral blood mononuclear cells (PBMCs), collected at baseline. All receptors derive from a human donor with classical Hodgkin lymphoma. Each CDR3 is given with its conserved first and last residue. The order of the fields is J gene, V gene, clone size, D gene, CDR3 DNA, CDR3 protein. D genes are given only for firm matches. The size of a clone is reported for some rows only, either as once, few or many, or as a class for expanded clones.

j_call: TRBJ2-1; v_call: TRBV2; clone_size: -; d_call: -; cdr3_nt: TGTGCCAGCAGTGAGCAAGGGTGGGGTGAGCAGTTCTTC; cdr3_aa: CASSEQGWGEQFF
j_call: TRBJ2-7; v_call: TRBV5-5; clone_size: few; d_call: TRBD1; cdr3_nt: TGTGCCAGCAGCGAGGCGGGACAGGGCTACGAGCAGTACTTC; cdr3_aa: CASSEAGQGYEQYF
j_call: TRBJ1-1; v_call: TRBV7-6; clone_size: -; d_call: TRBD1; cdr3_nt: TGTGCCAGCAGCAGTGGACAGGGGGCGGTCCCTGAAGCTTTCTTT; cdr3_aa: CASSSGQGAVPEAFF
j_call: TRBJ1-1; v_call: TRBV6-1; clone_size: once; d_call: -; cdr3_nt: TGTGCCAGCAGTGAATGGCTCGGGGAGGACACTGAAGCTTTCTTT; cdr3_aa: CASSEWLGEDTEAFF
j_call: TRBJ2-1; v_call: TRBV6-6; clone_size: -; d_call: TRBD2; cdr3_nt: TGTGCCAGCAGTTACGAGTTAGCGGGAGTGAATGAGCAGTTCTTC; cdr3_aa: CASSYELAGVNEQFF
j_call: TRBJ1-1; v_call: TRBV19; clone_size: -; d_call: -; cdr3_nt: TGTGCCAGTAGTACAGGGATGAACACTGAAGCTTTCTTT; cdr3_aa: CASSTGMNTEAFF
j_call: TRBJ2-1; v_call: TRBV9; clone_size: -; d_call: TRBD2; cdr3_nt: TGTGCCAGCAGCGCGACCGGGACTAGCGGAAATAATGAGCAGTTCTTC; cdr3_aa: CASSATGTSGNNEQFF
j_call: TRBJ2-7; v_call: TRBV9; clone_size: -; d_call: -; cdr3_nt: TGTGCCAGCAGCGTAGCTACGGGCACAGAGCAGTACTTC; cdr3_aa: CASSVATGTEQYF
j_call: TRBJ2-7; v_call: TRBV5-1; clone_size: -; d_call: -; cdr3_nt: TGCGCCAGCAGCTTGGCGGCAGAGCTCCCCTACGAGCAGTACTTC; cdr3_aa: CASSLAAELPYEQYF
j_call: TRBJ1-3; v_call: TRBV18; clone_size: once; d_call: TRBD1; cdr3_nt: TGTGCCAGCTCCCCTGGACAGGCTGCTGGAAACACCATATATTTT; cdr3_aa: CASSPGQAAGNTIYF
j_call: TRBJ2-2; v_call: TRBV7-9; clone_size: -; d_call: TRBD1; cdr3_nt: TGTGCCAGCAGCCTAACAGGGGTCTACACCGGGGAGCTGTTTTTT; cdr3_aa: CASSLTGVYTGELFF
j_call: TRBJ1-5; v_call: TRBV4-3; clone_size: -; d_call: -; cdr3_nt: TGCGCCAGCAGCCAGGGACTCTATAGCAATCAGCCCCAGCATTTT; cdr3_aa: CASSQGLYSNQPQHF
j_call: TRBJ2-1; v_call: TRBV7-3; clone_size: -; d_call: TRBD2; cdr3_nt: TGTGCCAGCAGCTTAACGGTAGCGGGGGGGCGCAATGAGCAGTTCTTC; cdr3_aa: CASSLTVAGGRNEQFF
j_call: TRBJ1-1; v_call: TRBV19; clone_size: -; d_call: -; cdr3_nt: TGTGCCAGTAGTCCCCTAGAGGCAGGGGCGTTTGGGGCTGAAGCTTTCTTT; cdr3_aa: CASSPLEAGAFGAEAFF
j_call: TRBJ1-1; v_call: TRBV19; clone_size: -; d_call: -; cdr3_nt: TGTGCCAGTAGTAACCAGGGTCCCACTGAAGCTTTCTTT; cdr3_aa: CASSNQGPTEAFF
j_call: TRBJ2-1; v_call: TRBV19; clone_size: -; d_call: TRBD2; cdr3_nt: TGTGCCAGTAGTACGACTAGCGGGGCCCTGAATGAGCAGTTCTTC; cdr3_aa: CASSTTSGALNEQFF
j_call: TRBJ1-2; v_call: TRBV5-1; clone_size: medium-sized; d_call: -; cdr3_nt: TGCGCCAGCAGCTTGGGAGTGGGATCGTCTAACGGCTACACCTTC; cdr3_aa: CASSLGVGSSNGYTF
j_call: TRBJ1-2; v_call: TRBV30; clone_size: -; d_call: -; cdr3_nt: TGTGCCTGGAGTGGGGGCTCTAACTATGGCTACACCTTC; cdr3_aa: CAWSGGSNYGYTF
j_call: TRBJ1-1; v_call: TRBV4-2; clone_size: -; d_call: -; cdr3_nt: TGTGCCAGCAGCCAAGATCCAGGGACTGAAGCTTTCTTT; cdr3_aa: CASSQDPGTEAFF
j_call: TRBJ2-2; v_call: TRBV18; clone_size: -; d_call: TRBD1; cdr3_nt: TGTGCCAGCTCACCGACAGGGGCCTACACCGGGGAGCTGTTTTTT; cdr3_aa: CASSPTGAYTGELFF
j_call: TRBJ1-4; v_call: TRBV5-1; clone_size: -; d_call: -; cdr3_nt: TGCGCCAGCAGCTTGGGCCAGGGGATAGAAAAACTGTTTTTT; cdr3_aa: CASSLGQGIEKLFF
j_call: TRBJ2-3; v_call: TRBV2; clone_size: -; d_call: TRBD1; cdr3_nt: TGTGCCAGCAGTCGGGACAGGAGAGAAGATACGCAGTATTTT; cdr3_aa: CASSRDRREDTQYF
j_call: TRBJ1-1; v_call: TRBV7-2; clone_size: -; d_call: -; cdr3_nt: TGTGCCAGCAGCCGGGGATCCGATGGCACTGAAGCTTTCTTT; cdr3_aa: CASSRGSDGTEAFF
j_call: TRBJ2-1; v_call: TRBV14; clone_size: -; d_call: TRBD2; cdr3_nt: TGTGCCAGCAGCCTTGGCGGCGGGAGGCTTAACAATGAGCAGTTCTTC; cdr3_aa: CASSLGGGRLNNEQFF
j_call: TRBJ2-3; v_call: TRBV7-2; clone_size: -; d_call: -; cdr3_nt: TGTGCCAGCAGCTTAGAGGCCAGAAACACAGATACGCAGTATTTT; cdr3_aa: CASSLEARNTDTQYF
j_call: TRBJ1-4; v_call: TRBV7-3; clone_size: -; d_call: TRBD1; cdr3_nt: TGTGCCAGCAGCTTATCACCGCCGGACAGGGCTAATGAAAAACTGTTTTTT; cdr3_aa: CASSLSPPDRANEKLFF
j_call: TRBJ2-3; v_call: TRBV5-1; clone_size: -; d_call: TRBD2; cdr3_nt: TGCGCCAGCAGCTCCTCGACTAGCGGGGCGGATACGCAGTATTTT; cdr3_aa: CASSSSTSGADTQYF
j_call: TRBJ2-2; v_call: TRBV27; clone_size: few; d_call: -; cdr3_nt: TGTGCCAGCAGTCTCGGCAGGGGAAACACCGGGGAGCTGTTTTTT; cdr3_aa: CASSLGRGNTGELFF
j_call: TRBJ2-7; v_call: TRBV20-1; clone_size: -; d_call: -; cdr3_nt: TGCAGTGCTCTTCACTCCTACGAGCAGTACTTC; cdr3_aa: CSALHSYEQYF
j_call: TRBJ2-3; v_call: TRBV5-1; clone_size: -; d_call: TRBD2; cdr3_nt: TGCGCCCGCAGCTTGCGGGGGGGCAGCGGGGAGCGCACAGATACGCAGTATTTT; cdr3_aa: CARSLRGGSGERTDTQYF
j_call: TRBJ1-4; v_call: TRBV28; clone_size: -; d_call: -; cdr3_nt: TGTGCCAGCAGTCCGCTACTCCTTTTGGGGAAAACTAATGAAAAACTGTTTTTT; cdr3_aa: CASSPLLLLGKTNEKLFF
j_call: TRBJ1-4; v_call: TRBV28; clone_size: -; d_call: -; cdr3_nt: TGTGCCAGCAGGTGGGAGGGAAAACTGTTTTTT; cdr3_aa: CASRWEGKLFF
j_call: TRBJ2-2; v_call: TRBV7-2; clone_size: -; d_call: -; cdr3_nt: TGTGCCAGCAGCTTAATTAACCCTGGGAAGGCGAACACCGGGGAGCTGTTTTTT; cdr3_aa: CASSLINPGKANTGELFF
j_call: TRBJ1-1; v_call: TRBV21-1; clone_size: once; d_call: -; cdr3_nt: TGTGCCAGCAGCAAGCGTATTAGAGTGAACACTGAAGCTTTCTTT; cdr3_aa: CASSKRIRVNTEAFF
j_call: TRBJ1-2; v_call: TRBV2; clone_size: -; d_call: -; cdr3_nt: TGTGCCAGCAGTGAAACCGGGGAAACTAACTATGGCTACACCTTC; cdr3_aa: CASSETGETNYGYTF
j_call: TRBJ2-1; v_call: TRBV6-1; clone_size: -; d_call: TRBD2; cdr3_nt: TGTGCCAGCAGTCGCGGACTAGCGGCCTACAATGAGCAGTTCTTC; cdr3_aa: CASSRGLAAYNEQFF
j_call: TRBJ2-7; v_call: TRBV4-1; clone_size: -; d_call: -; cdr3_nt: TGCGCCAGCAGCCAAGGACAGGATTTTTCGTACGAGCAGTACTTC; cdr3_aa: CASSQGQDFSYEQYF
j_call: TRBJ1-1; v_call: TRBV5-1; clone_size: few; d_call: -; cdr3_nt: TGCGCCAGCAGCTTGGGCAAGAACACTGAAGCTTTCTTT; cdr3_aa: CASSLGKNTEAFF
j_call: TRBJ2-7; v_call: TRBV4-1; clone_size: -; d_call: -; cdr3_nt: TGCGCCAGCGGAACGGGCTACGAGCAGTACTTC; cdr3_aa: CASGTGYEQYF
j_call: TRBJ2-7; v_call: TRBV27; clone_size: -; d_call: -; cdr3_nt: TGTGCCAGCAGTCTCCGGGGGACATCCTACGAGCAGTACTTC; cdr3_aa: CASSLRGTSYEQYF
j_call: TRBJ1-2; v_call: TRBV5-1; clone_size: few; d_call: -; cdr3_nt: TGCGCCAGCAGCTCCGGTTCGGTCATGGGAATGGACTACACCTTC; cdr3_aa: CASSSGSVMGMDYTF
j_call: TRBJ2-7; v_call: TRBV7-8; clone_size: -; d_call: -; cdr3_nt: TGTGCCAGCACCCAGACAGGTACCTACGAGCAGTACTTC; cdr3_aa: CASTQTGTYEQYF
j_call: TRBJ2-1; v_call: TRBV11-3; clone_size: -; d_call: -; cdr3_nt: TGTGCCAGCAGCTTAGTTAGCGGAACCTACAATGAGCAGTTCTTC; cdr3_aa: CASSLVSGTYNEQFF
j_call: TRBJ2-3; v_call: TRBV9; clone_size: -; d_call: -; cdr3_nt: TGTGCCAGCAGCGTGGGAGATACGCAGTATTTT; cdr3_aa: CASSVGDTQYF
j_call: TRBJ2-2; v_call: TRBV6-4; clone_size: -; d_call: -; cdr3_nt: TGTGCCAGCAGCGAACTTCCTTCAGACACCGGGGAGCTGTTTTTT; cdr3_aa: CASSELPSDTGELFF
j_call: TRBJ1-2; v_call: TRBV5-4; clone_size: few; d_call: TRBD1; cdr3_nt: TGTGCCAGCAGCCCCGGACAGGGCCAGGGCGCTGGCTACACCTTC; cdr3_aa: CASSPGQGQGAGYTF
j_call: TRBJ2-1; v_call: TRBV19; clone_size: -; d_call: TRBD2; cdr3_nt: TGTGCCAGTAGTATTTCTAGCGGGGGGCCTAGTGAGCAGTTCTTC; cdr3_aa: CASSISSGGPSEQFF
j_call: TRBJ1-1; v_call: TRBV6-5; clone_size: -; d_call: -; cdr3_nt: TGTGCCAGCAGTGGGCTCCTGGAGGGCACTGAAGCTTTCTTT; cdr3_aa: CASSGLLEGTEAFF
j_call: TRBJ1-2; v_call: TRBV11-2; clone_size: -; d_call: -; cdr3_nt: TGTGCCAGCAGCCAGAGGTTGGACTATGGCTACACCTTC; cdr3_aa: CASSQRLDYGYTF
j_call: TRBJ2-1; v_call: TRBV7-8; clone_size: -; d_call: TRBD2; cdr3_nt: TGTGCCAGCAGCTTAGCCTGGGGCGGGAGGAAGATTGAGCAGTTCTTC; cdr3_aa: CASSLAWGGRKIEQFF
j_call: TRBJ2-7; v_call: TRBV7-9; clone_size: -; d_call: TRBD1; cdr3_nt: TGTGCCAGCCAAACAGGGGGCACTTACGAGCAGTACTTC; cdr3_aa: CASQTGGTYEQYF
j_call: TRBJ1-5; v_call: TRBV6-1; clone_size: -; d_call: -; cdr3_nt: TGTGCCGGCAGCGGGACTTTTTCGAGCAATCAGCCCCAGCATTTT; cdr3_aa: CAGSGTFSSNQPQHF
j_call: TRBJ2-7; v_call: TRBV19; clone_size: -; d_call: -; cdr3_nt: TGTGCCAGTAGTCCTAGACAGCTGCGAGTCTCCTACGAGCAGTACTTC; cdr3_aa: CASSPRQLRVSYEQYF
j_call: TRBJ1-2; v_call: TRBV6-1; clone_size: -; d_call: -; cdr3_nt: TGTGCCAGCAGACGGCGGGGCCTAAACTATGGCTACACCTTC; cdr3_aa: CASRRRGLNYGYTF
j_call: TRBJ1-3; v_call: TRBV21-1; clone_size: -; d_call: -; cdr3_nt: TGTGCCAGCAGCCCTCTGATCTGCTGCTCTGGAAACACCATATATTTT; cdr3_aa: CASSPLICCSGNTIYF
j_call: TRBJ2-1; v_call: TRBV7-6; clone_size: -; d_call: -; cdr3_nt: TGTGCCAGCAGCCTAGGGGGGGGCGCTTACTCCTACAATGAGCAGTTCTTC; cdr3_aa: CASSLGGGAYSYNEQFF
j_call: TRBJ2-1; v_call: TRBV19; clone_size: medium-sized; d_call: TRBD2; cdr3_nt: TGTGCCAGTAGTAAGCGGGGGGGATACAATGAGCAGTTCTTC; cdr3_aa: CASSKRGGYNEQFF
j_call: TRBJ1-5; v_call: TRBV10-3; clone_size: once; d_call: -; cdr3_nt: TGTGCCACAAGGACAGCTAATCAGCCCCAGCATTTT; cdr3_aa: CATRTANQPQHF
j_call: TRBJ1-5; v_call: TRBV5-5; clone_size: -; d_call: TRBD1; cdr3_nt: TGTGCCAGCAGCCCGCAACAGGGGGCGCGGGGGGATCAGCCCCAGCATTTT; cdr3_aa: CASSPQQGARGDQPQHF